Below are 3 T cell receptor beta chains sequenced from a single sample in a study of T cells in Graves' hyperthyroidism and ophthalmopathy (dated by TCRdb to the late 2010s). Library preparation employed multiplex PCR. Sequencing was performed on an Illumina HiSeq 2000. Amplification of TCR beta CDR3 regions was carried out from RNA transcripts. For the first round of RT-PCR on the TCR CDR3, the HTBI primer set was used together with the Qiagen OneStep RT-PCR kit. TCRdb trimmed the raw reads at Q25, called clones with MiXCR and kept productive beta chains. Each entry is one CDR3 protein sequence, shown with its most common DNA and genes. This sample holds approximately 380,000 distinct CDR3 sequences; approximately 17% were observed only once. 40% of the sample belongs to the ten largest clones. Sequencing was performed on blood. Every receptor here comes from a man aged 18 to 30 with Graves' ophthalmopathy.

Only a few counts were recorded for this clonotype. The rearrangement uses TRBV5-1 and TRBJ2-7, with 7 bases aligning to TRBD1. Losses at the gene ends were 1 base for V and 7 bases for J; bases not matched to a gene: 8. Germline V lookup: CDR1 SGHRS, CDR2 YFSETQ. This CDR3 has 14 amino acids. The CDR3: CASSLFGQEGEQYF. Written as DNA, the CDR3 is TGCGCCAGCAGCTTGTTTGGACAGGAAGGGGAGCAGTACTTC.

This clonotype was recorded at least ten times. The chain uses TRBV11-2 and TRBJ2-3; TRBD2 is a possible D gene (5 bases). V dropped 4 bases and J dropped 12 bases, with 11 bases sitting between them. Germline CDR1 is SGHAT and CDR2 is FQNNGV. This CDR3 spans 11 amino acids. CDR3 amino acids: CASSSAGSQYF. The CDR3 coding sequence is TGTGCCAGCAGCTCGGCGGGCAGCCAGTATTTT.

The table lists this clonotype with many counts. V is TRBV7-9 and J is TRBJ2-1; 10 bases are a match to TRBD2. Per the germline V gene, CDR1 is SEHNR and CDR2 is FQNEAQ (reference sequence). The CDR3 spans 16 residues. The V and J ends lost 5 bases and 9 bases, in that order; junction bases with no gene match: 13. In nucleotides, the CDR3 is TGTGCCAGCAGCGGGGCTCGGACTAGCGGAGCGATTGAGCAGTTCTTC. Protein sequence: CASSGARTSGAIEQFF.